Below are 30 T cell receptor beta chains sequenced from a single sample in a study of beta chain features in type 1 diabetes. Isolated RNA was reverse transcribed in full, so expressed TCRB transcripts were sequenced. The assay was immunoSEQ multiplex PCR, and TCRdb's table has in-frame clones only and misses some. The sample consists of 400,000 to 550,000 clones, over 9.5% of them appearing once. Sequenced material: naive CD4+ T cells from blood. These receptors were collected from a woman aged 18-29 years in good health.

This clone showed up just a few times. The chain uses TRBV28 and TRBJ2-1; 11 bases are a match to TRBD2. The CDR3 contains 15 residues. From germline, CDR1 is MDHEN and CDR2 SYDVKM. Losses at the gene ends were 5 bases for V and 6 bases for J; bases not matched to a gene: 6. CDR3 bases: TGTGCCAGCAGTCCAACTAGCGGGAGTGGCAATGAGCAGTTCTTC. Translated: CASSPTSGSGNEQFF.

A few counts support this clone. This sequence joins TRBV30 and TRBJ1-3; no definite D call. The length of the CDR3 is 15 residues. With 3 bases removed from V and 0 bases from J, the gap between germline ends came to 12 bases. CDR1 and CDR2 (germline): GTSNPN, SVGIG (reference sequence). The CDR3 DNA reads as TGTGCCTGGAGCGCCGGGATCTCCTCTGGAAACACCATATATTTT. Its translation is CAWSAGISSGNTIYF.

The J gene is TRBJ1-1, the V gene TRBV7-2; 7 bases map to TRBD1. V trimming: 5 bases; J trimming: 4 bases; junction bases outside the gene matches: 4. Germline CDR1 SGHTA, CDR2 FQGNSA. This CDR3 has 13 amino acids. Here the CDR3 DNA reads TGTGCCAGCAGCACAGGGGTCTCCACTGAAGCTTTCTTT. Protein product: CASSTGVSTEAFF.

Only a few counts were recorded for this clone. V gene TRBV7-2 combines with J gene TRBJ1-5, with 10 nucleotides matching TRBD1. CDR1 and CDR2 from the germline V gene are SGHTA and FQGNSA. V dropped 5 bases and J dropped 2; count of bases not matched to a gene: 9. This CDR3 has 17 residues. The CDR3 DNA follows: TGTGCCAGCAGCCGTGCCTTTGGGACAGGGGGCAATCAGCCCCAGCATTTT. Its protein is CASSRAFGTGGNQPQHF.

The CDR3 spells CASSAESGSYEQYV. Here the CDR3 DNA reads TGTGCCAGCAGCGCCGAGTCGGGTTCCTACGAGCAGTACGTC. This chain uses TRBV7-9 with TRBJ2-7; no clear D gene. CDR3 size: 14 residues. Germline CDR1 and CDR2: SEHNR and FQNEAQ (reference sequence). V lost 5 bases to trimming and J lost 1 base, with 12 bases between them.

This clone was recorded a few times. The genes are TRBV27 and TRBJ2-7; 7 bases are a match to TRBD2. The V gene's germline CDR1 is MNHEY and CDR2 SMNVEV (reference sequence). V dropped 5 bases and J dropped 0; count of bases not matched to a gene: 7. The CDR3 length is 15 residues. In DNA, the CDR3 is TGTGCCAGCAGTCGGGGACTACCGGCCTCCTACGAGCAGTACTTC. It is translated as CASSRGLPASYEQYF.

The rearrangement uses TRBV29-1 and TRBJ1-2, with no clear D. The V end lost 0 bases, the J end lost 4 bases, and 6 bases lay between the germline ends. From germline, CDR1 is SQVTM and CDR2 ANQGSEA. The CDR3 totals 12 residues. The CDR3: CSVEDRPYGYTF. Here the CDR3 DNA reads TGCAGCGTTGAAGACAGGCCCTATGGCTACACCTTC. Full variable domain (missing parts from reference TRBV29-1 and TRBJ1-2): SAVISQKPSRDICQRGTSLTIQCQVDSQVTMMFWYRQQPGQSLTLIATANQGSEATYESGFVIDKFPISRPNLTFSTLTVSNMSPEDSSIYLCSVEDRPYGYTFGSGTRLTVV.

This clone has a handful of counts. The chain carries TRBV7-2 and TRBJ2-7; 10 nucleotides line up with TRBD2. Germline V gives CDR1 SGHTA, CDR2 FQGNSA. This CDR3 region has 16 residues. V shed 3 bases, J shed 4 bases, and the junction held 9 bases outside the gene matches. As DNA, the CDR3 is TGTGCCAGCAGCTTCACGACTAGCGGGTGGGGATACGAGCAGTACTTC. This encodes CASSFTTSGWGYEQYF. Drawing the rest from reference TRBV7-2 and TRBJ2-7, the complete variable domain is GAGVSQSPSNKVTEKGKDVELRCDPISGHTALYWYRQSLGQGLEFLIYFQGNSAPDKSGLPSDRFSAERTGGSVSTLTIQRTQQEDSAVYLCASSFTTSGWGYEQYFGPGTRLTVT.

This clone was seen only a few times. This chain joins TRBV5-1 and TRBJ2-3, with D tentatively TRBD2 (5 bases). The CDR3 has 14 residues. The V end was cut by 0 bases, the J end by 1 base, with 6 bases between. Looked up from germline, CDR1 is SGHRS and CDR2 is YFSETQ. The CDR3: CASSLGGGTDTQYF. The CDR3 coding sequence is TGCGCCAGCAGCTTGGGGGGAGGCACAGATACGCAGTATTTT.

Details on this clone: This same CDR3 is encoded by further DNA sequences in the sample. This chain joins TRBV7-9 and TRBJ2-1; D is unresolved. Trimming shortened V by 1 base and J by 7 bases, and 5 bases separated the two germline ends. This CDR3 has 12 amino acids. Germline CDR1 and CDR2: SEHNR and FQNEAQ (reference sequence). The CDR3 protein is CASSLVGNEQFF. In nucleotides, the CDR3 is TGTGCCAGCAGCTTAGTTGGTAATGAGCAGTTCTTC.

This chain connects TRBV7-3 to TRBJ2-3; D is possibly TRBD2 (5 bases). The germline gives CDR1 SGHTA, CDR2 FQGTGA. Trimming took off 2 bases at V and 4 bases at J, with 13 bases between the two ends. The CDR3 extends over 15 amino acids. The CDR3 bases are TGTGCCAGCAGCTTATCGAGGACTTTCCCAGATACGCAGTATTTT. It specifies CASSLSRTFPDTQYF.

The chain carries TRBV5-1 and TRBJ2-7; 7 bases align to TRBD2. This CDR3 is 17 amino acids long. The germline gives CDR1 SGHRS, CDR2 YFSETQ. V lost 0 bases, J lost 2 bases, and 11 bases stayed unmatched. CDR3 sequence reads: CASSLGLGAAGAYEQYV. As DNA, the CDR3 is TGCGCCAGCAGCTTGGGTCTTGGGGCCGCGGGGGCCTACGAGCAGTACGTC.

As DNA, the CDR3 is TGCAGCGTTTCAGGGGGCGAGCAGTACTTC. Translating gives CSVSGGEQYF. The chain carries TRBV29-1 and TRBJ2-7; 7 positions agree with TRBD1. This CDR3 has 10 residues. V lost 5 bases to trimming and J lost 6 bases; unmatched junction nucleotides: 1. Per germline, CDR1 SQVTM and CDR2 ANQGSEA.

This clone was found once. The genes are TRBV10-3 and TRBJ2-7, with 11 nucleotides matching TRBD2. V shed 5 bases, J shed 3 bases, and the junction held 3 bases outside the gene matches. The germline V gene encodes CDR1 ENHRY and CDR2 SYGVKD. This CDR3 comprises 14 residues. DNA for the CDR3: TGTGCCATCAGTATAGCGGGAGGGAACTACGAGCAGTACTTC. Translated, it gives CAISIAGGNYEQYF.

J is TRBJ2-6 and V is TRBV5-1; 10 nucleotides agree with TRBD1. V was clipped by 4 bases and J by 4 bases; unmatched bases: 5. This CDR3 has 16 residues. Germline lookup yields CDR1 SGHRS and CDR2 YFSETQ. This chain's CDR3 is CASSPGQGSGANVLTF. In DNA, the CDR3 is TGCGCCAGCAGCCCGGGACAGGGGTCCGGGGCCAACGTCCTGACTTTC. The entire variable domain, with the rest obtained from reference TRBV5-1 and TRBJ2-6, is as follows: KAGVTQTPRYLIKTRGQQVTLSCSPISGHRSVSWYQQTPGQGLQFLFEYFSETQRNKGNFPGRFSGRQFSNSRSEMNVSTLELGDSALYLCASSPGQGSGANVLTFGAGSRLTVL.

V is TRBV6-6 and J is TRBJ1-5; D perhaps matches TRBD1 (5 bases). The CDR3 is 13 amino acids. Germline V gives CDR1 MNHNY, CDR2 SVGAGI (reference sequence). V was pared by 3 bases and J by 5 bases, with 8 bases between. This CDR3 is CASSYRDDQPQHF. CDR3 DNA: TGTGCCAGCAGTTATAGGGACGATCAGCCCCAGCATTTT.

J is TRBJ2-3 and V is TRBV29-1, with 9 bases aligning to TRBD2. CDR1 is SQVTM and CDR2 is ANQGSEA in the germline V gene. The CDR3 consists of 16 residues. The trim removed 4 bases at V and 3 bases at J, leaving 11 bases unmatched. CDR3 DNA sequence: TGCAGCGTTGGAGCCCTAGGAGCGGGGGGTACAGATACGCAGTATTTT. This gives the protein CSVGALGAGGTDTQYF.

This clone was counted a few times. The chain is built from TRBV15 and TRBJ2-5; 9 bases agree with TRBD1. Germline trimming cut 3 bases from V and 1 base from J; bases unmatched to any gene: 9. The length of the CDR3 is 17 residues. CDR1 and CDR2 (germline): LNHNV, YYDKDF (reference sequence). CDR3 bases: TGTGCCACCAGCAGGCTCTTTGGGACAGGGAGCCAAGAGACCCAGTACTTC. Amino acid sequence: CATSRLFGTGSQETQYF.

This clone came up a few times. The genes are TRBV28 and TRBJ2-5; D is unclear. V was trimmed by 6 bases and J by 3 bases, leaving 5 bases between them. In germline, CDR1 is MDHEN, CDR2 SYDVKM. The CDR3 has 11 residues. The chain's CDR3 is CASSGKETQYF. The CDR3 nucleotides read TGTGCCAGCAGCGGAAAAGAGACCCAGTACTTC.

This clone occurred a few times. The CDR3 here is CASSLSGATNEKLFF. CDR3 DNA sequence: TGTGCCAGCAGCTTATCAGGAGCTACTAATGAAAAACTGTTTTTT. This chain joins TRBV7-3 and TRBJ1-4; D remains unclear. Germline loops: CDR1 SGHTA, CDR2 FQGTGA. V lost 2 bases and J 2 bases, leaving 9 bases between the germline ends. The CDR3 extends over 15 amino acids.

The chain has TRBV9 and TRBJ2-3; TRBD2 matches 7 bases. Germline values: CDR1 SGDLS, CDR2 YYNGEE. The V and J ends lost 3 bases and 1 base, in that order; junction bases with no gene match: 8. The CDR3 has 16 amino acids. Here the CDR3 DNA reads TGTGCCAGCAGCGCTGTTGCTAGCGGCCGCACAGATACGCAGTATTTT. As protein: CASSAVASGRTDTQYF.

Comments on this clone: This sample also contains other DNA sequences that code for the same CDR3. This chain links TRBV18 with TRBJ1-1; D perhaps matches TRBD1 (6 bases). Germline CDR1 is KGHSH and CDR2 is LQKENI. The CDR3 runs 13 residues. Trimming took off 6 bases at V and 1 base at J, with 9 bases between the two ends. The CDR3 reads CASSRQENTEAFF. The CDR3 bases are TGTGCCAGCTCCCGACAGGAGAACACTGAAGCTTTCTTT.

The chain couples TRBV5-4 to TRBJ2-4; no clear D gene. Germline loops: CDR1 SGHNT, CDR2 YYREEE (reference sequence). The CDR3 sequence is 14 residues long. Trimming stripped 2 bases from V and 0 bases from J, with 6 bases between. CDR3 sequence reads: CASSLSEAKNIQYF. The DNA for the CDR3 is TGTGCCAGCAGCTTAAGTGAAGCCAAAAACATTCAGTACTTC.

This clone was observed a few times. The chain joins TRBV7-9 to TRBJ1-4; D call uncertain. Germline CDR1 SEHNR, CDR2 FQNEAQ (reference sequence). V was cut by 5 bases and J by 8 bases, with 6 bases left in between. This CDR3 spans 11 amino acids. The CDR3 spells CASSQLEKLFF. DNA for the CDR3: TGTGCCAGCAGCCAATTGGAAAAACTGTTTTTT.

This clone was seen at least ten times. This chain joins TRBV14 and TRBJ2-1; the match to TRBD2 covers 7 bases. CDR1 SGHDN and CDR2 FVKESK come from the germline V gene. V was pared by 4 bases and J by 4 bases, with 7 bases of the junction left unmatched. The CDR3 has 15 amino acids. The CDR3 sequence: CASSPVAGAYNEQFF. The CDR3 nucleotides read TGTGCCAGCAGCCCAGTGGCGGGAGCTTACAATGAGCAGTTCTTC.

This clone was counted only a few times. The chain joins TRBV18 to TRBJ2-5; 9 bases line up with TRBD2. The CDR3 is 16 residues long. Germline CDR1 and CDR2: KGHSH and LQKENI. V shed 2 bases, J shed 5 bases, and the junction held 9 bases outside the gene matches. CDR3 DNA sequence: TGTGCCAGCTCACCAGTAGCGGGAGAGGGAAGTGAGACCCAGTACTTC. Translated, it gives CASSPVAGEGSETQYF.

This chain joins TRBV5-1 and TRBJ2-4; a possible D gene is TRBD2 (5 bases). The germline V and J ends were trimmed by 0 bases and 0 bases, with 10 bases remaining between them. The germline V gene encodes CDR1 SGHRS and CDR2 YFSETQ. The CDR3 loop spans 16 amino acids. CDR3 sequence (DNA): TGCGCCAGCAGCTTGGGAGGAGGACTAGCCAAAAACATTCAGTACTTC. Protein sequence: CASSLGGGLAKNIQYF.

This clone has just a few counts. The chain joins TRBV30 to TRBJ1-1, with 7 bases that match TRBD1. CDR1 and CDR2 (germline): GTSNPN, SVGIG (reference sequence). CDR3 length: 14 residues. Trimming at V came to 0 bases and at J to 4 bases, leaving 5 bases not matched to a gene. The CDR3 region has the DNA TGTGCCTGGAGTGTGAGCCCAGGGGGCACTGAAGCTTTCTTT. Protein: CAWSVSPGGTEAFF. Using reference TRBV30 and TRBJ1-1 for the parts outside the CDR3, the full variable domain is SQTIHQWPATLVQPVGSPLSLECTVEGTSNPNLYWYRQAAGRGLQLLFYSVGIGQISSEVPQNLSASRPQDRQFILSSKKLLLSDSGFYLCAWSVSPGGTEAFFGQGTRLTVV.

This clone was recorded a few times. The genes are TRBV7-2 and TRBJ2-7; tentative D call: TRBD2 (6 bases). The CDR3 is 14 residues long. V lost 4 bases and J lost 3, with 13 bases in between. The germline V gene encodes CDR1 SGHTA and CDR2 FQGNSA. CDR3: CASSSGLANYEQYF. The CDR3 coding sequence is TGTGCCAGCAGCTCGGGACTGGCTAACTACGAGCAGTACTTC. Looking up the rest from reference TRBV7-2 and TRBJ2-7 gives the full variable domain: GAGVSQSPSNKVTEKGKDVELRCDPISGHTALYWYRQSLGQGLEFLIYFQGNSAPDKSGLPSDRFSAERTGGSVSTLTIQRTQQEDSAVYLCASSSGLANYEQYFGPGTRLTVT.

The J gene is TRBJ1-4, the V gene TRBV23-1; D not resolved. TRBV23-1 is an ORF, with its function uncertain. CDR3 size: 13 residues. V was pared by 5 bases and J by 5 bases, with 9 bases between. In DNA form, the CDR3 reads TGCGCCAGCAGTGGCGCAGGCAATGAAAAACTGTTTTTT. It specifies CASSGAGNEKLFF.